Below, 27 T cell receptor beta chains from the same sample are listed, as sequenced in a study of molecular identifiers for immune sequencing clone quantification. TCRdb processed the PCR reads anew with MiXCR; each CDR3 protein has one entry. The sample carries around 460,000 distinct CDR3 sequences, about 25% recorded once. Sequenced sample: naive CD8+ T cells from blood, with Jurkat cell RNA spiked in. The subset was: FACS-sorted CD8+CD4-CCR7+CD45RA+ naive T cells. The receptor source for this set is a human donor in good health. Some libraries in this study had Jurkat cell RNA spiked in.

Notes on this clonotype: A junction end diverges from the germline sequence, so it may reflect a read error. The genes are TRBV7-2 and TRBJ1-1; a possible D gene is TRBD1 (5 bases). The CDR3 length is 14 residues. CDR1 is SGHTA, CDR2 FQGNSA, per germline. The CDR3 sequence is CARRVIVRGTEAFF. The DNA for the CDR3 is TGTGCCCGCAGAGTTATTGTTAGGGGCACTGAAGCTTTCTTT. The variable domain in full, completed from reference TRBV7-2 and TRBJ1-1, reads GAGVSQSPSNKVTEKGKDVELRCDPISGHTALYWYRQSLGQGLEFLIYFQGNSAPDKSGLPSDRFSAERTGGSVSTLTIQRTQQEDSAVYLCARRVIVRGTEAFFGQGTRLTVV.

Worth noting for this clonotype: This clone may be a read error of a much larger clone one base away. The CDR3 does not close with the conserved phenylalanine or tryptophan, likely indicating a read error. The chain joins TRBV2 to TRBJ2-2; no firm D call. V was cut by 10 bases and J by 1 base, with 7 bases left in between. Germline V CDR1 and CDR2: SNHLY, FYNNEI. CDR3 length equals 12 residues. Written as DNA, the CDR3 is TGTGCCACCGACGGGAACACCGGGGAGCTGTTTCTT. It yields the protein CATDGNTGELFL.

A few counts support this clonotype. The V call is TRBV20-1, the J call TRBJ1-1; tentatively, D is TRBD1 (6 bases). The germline V and J ends were trimmed by 0 bases and 0 bases, with 14 bases remaining between them. Germline values: CDR1 DFQATT, CDR2 SNEGSKA (reference sequence). The CDR3 extends over 16 amino acids. The CDR3 reads CSARDYVQGMNTEAFF. CDR3 nucleotide sequence: TGCAGTGCTAGAGATTACGTGCAGGGGATGAACACTGAAGCTTTCTTT.

V is TRBV10-3 and J is TRBJ2-3; D is uncertain. V lost 2 bases and J 3 bases, leaving 12 bases between the germline ends. Germline V CDR1 and CDR2: ENHRY, SYGVKD. This CDR3 region has 15 residues. This chain's CDR3 is CAISEGNLQTDTQYF. Written as DNA, the CDR3 is TGTGCCATCAGTGAGGGCAATCTACAGACAGATACGCAGTATTTT.

This clonotype came up a few times. The chain recombines TRBV4-3 with TRBJ2-4, with no clear D. V was cut by 1 base and J by 0 bases, with 22 bases left in between. Germline V gives CDR1 LGHNA, CDR2 YSLEER. The CDR3 runs 20 residues. CDR3 loop: CASSQGFAERIPKAKNIQYF. In DNA, the CDR3 is TGCGCCAGCAGCCAAGGTTTTGCAGAAAGAATACCCAAAGCCAAAAACATTCAGTACTTC.

The table lists this clonotype with a few counts. This chain joins TRBV19 and TRBJ1-2; TRBD1 agrees at 9 bases. Germline assignment: CDR1 LNHDA and CDR2 SQIVND (reference sequence). The CDR3 has 15 residues. Trimming took 1 base from V and 2 from J; bases not matched to a gene: 2. This CDR3 reads CASSIGTGENYGYTF. DNA of the CDR3: TGTGCCAGTAGTATAGGGACAGGGGAGAACTATGGCTACACCTTC.

This clonotype was detected ten times or more. This chain links TRBV4-2 with TRBJ1-2; the D gene is possibly TRBD1 (6 bases). The CDR3 is 15 residues long. Per germline, CDR1 LGHNA and CDR2 YNFKEQ. The V and J ends lost 0 bases and 7 bases respectively, with 15 bases between them. CDR3 protein: CASSQEGVSGAGYTF. The CDR3 DNA reads TGTGCCAGCAGCCAAGAAGGAGTCTCGGGGGCTGGCTACACCTTC.

Notes on this clonotype: A junction end diverges from the germline sequence, so it may reflect a read error. This rearrangement joins TRBV29-1 to TRBJ2-4; D is tentatively TRBD1 or TRBD2 (5 bases each). The V gene's germline CDR1 is SQVTM and CDR2 ANQGSEA. This CDR3 has 18 amino acids. CDR3 bases: TGCAGCGTAGAAGGGGCAGCCAAGAAAGGTCTAGCCATTAACATTCAGTACTTC. The encoded protein is CSVEGAAKKGLAINIQYF.

In this sample, this clonotype turned up a few times. V gene TRBV30 combines with J gene TRBJ2-6, with no clear D. Germline CDR1 reads GTSNPN; CDR2 reads SVGIG (reference sequence). The V end was cut by 3 bases, the J end by 4 bases, with 10 bases between. The CDR3 consists of 14 residues. The CDR3 loop reads CAWSGKSGANVLTF. CDR3 bases: TGTGCCTGGAGCGGAAAGTCAGGGGCCAACGTCCTGACTTTC. Complete variable domain (other parts from reference TRBV30 and TRBJ2-6): SQTIHQWPATLVQPVGSPLSLECTVEGTSNPNLYWYRQAAGRGLQLLFYSVGIGQISSEVPQNLSASRPQDRQFILSSKKLLLSDSGFYLCAWSGKSGANVLTFGAGSRLTVL.

The count of this clonotype is one. J is TRBJ2-7 and V is TRBV4-2; no reliable D call. The CDR3 has 15 residues. Germline loops: CDR1 LGHNA, CDR2 YNFKEQ. The germline V and J ends were trimmed by 2 bases and 0 bases, with 11 bases remaining between them. The CDR3 protein is CASSQSERSSYEQYF. CDR3 nucleotides: TGTGCCAGCAGCCAATCGGAACGCAGCTCCTACGAGCAGTACTTC.

The sample holds one count of this clonotype. This sequence may be a read error, since a much larger clone differs from it by one base. This rearrangement joins TRBV7-6 to TRBJ1-5; D is unclear. Germline values: CDR1 SGHVS, CDR2 FNYEAQ. CDR3 length: 13 amino acids. The CDR3 coding sequence is TGTGCCAGCAGCTTAGAGGAGGATCAGCGCCAGCATTTT. This encodes CASSLEEDQRQHF.

This CDR3 reads CASSLGRASSYGYTF. As DNA, the CDR3 is TGTGCCAGCAGCCTGGGCAGGGCGTCTTCCTATGGCTACACCTTC. V usage is TRBV6-2 or TRBV6-3 and J usage is TRBJ1-2, with D possibly TRBD1 on 5 matching bases. Trimming took 6 bases from V and 4 from J, leaving 18 bases between them. The CDR3 consists of 15 residues. Germline CDR1 reads MNHEY; CDR2 reads SVGEGT.

This chain links TRBV30 with TRBJ2-7; 8 bases are shared with TRBD1. The CDR3 spans 15 residues. The V segment lost 2 bases and the J segment 3 bases; nucleotides outside the gene matches: 9. CDR1 and CDR2 from the germline V gene are GTSNPN and SVGIG (reference sequence). The CDR3 spells CAWSTDREWGYEQYF. The CDR3 DNA reads as TGTGCCTGGAGTACGGACAGGGAGTGGGGCTACGAGCAGTACTTC.

In its sample, this clonotype was seen a few times. The V call is TRBV12-5, the J call TRBJ1-2; a weak D match, TRBD1 (5 bases). There are 18 residues in the CDR3. Deletions cut 0 bases from V and 0 bases from J, with 17 bases between. CDR1 is LGHNT and CDR2 is FRNRAP in the germline V gene. The CDR3: CASGLVTGTELPNYGYTF. DNA of the CDR3: TGTGCTAGTGGTTTGGTTACCGGGACCGAGCTTCCTAACTATGGCTACACCTTC.

As concerns this clonotype: A much larger clone lies a single base off, so this may be a read error. The chain is built from TRBV29-1 and TRBJ2-2, with D hard to call. CDR3 length: 12 residues. The germline CDR1 and CDR2 sequences are SQVTM and ANQGSEA. V was pared by 4 bases and J by 8 bases, with 11 bases between. The CDR3, as DNA: TGCAGCGTTGTTACAGAGTCAGGGGAGCTGTTTTTT. Protein product: CSVVTESGELFF.

This chain links TRBV28 with TRBJ2-7, with a tentative D call TRBD2 (6 bases). Germline values: CDR1 MDHEN, CDR2 SYDVKM. This CDR3 has 15 residues. Trimming pared 4 bases from V and 2 bases from J, leaving 15 bases between. CDR3 loop: CASSSPTGATYEQYF. Written as DNA, the CDR3 is TGTGCCAGCAGTTCCCCGACGGGAGCGACCTACGAGCAGTACTTC.

This clonotype appeared many times. V gene TRBV19 combines with J gene TRBJ2-7; D is unresolved. This CDR3 is 12 amino acids long. V shed 3 bases and J shed 7 bases, with 10 bases lying between them. CDR1 is LNHDA, CDR2 SQIVND, per germline (reference sequence). DNA for the CDR3: TGTGCCAGTAGTATGGTCGGGCGAGAGCAGTACTTC. Amino acid sequence: CASSMVGREQYF.

A remark on this clonotype: Being one base from a much bigger clone, this may be a read error. The J gene is TRBJ2-7, the V gene TRBV7-9; 7 positions agree with TRBD2. Germline V gene sequence: CDR1 SEHNR, CDR2 FQNEAQ (reference sequence). V lost 5 bases and J lost 7; bases outside the gene matches: 8. The CDR3 totals 13 residues. The CDR3 region is CASSPTAGWEQYF. CDR3 in DNA: TGTGCCAGCAGCCCCACAGCGGGATGGGAGCAGTACTTC.

This clonotype was seen a few times. The V and J genes are TRBV12-3 or TRBV12-4 and TRBJ1-2; TRBD1 agrees at 8 bases. J gave up 5 bases and V 2 bases, and 7 bases lay outside the gene matches. This CDR3 is 15 amino acids long. The CDR3 DNA reads as TGTGCCAGCAGTTTAACGGACAGGGTATGGTATGGCTACACCTTC. Protein: CASSLTDRVWYGYTF.

Turning to this clonotype: A much more abundant neighbour one base away suggests this may be a read error. Likely a read error: the CDR3 ends without its conserved phenylalanine or tryptophan. The V and J genes are TRBV5-1 and TRBJ2-7; D unresolved. The V end lost 0 bases, the J end lost 7 bases, and 17 bases lay between the germline ends. Per the germline V gene, CDR1 is SGHRS and CDR2 is YFSETQ. This CDR3 is 15 amino acids long. CDR3 protein: CASSLALDSTAEQYL. The CDR3 DNA sequence: TGCGCCAGCAGCTTGGCCCTAGACTCCACGGCGGAGCAGTACCTC.

The table lists this clonotype with many counts. The chain has TRBV4-2 and TRBJ2-7; possible D gene TRBD1, 6 bases. The CDR3 length is 12 residues. In germline, CDR1 is LGHNA, CDR2 YNFKEQ. V was cut by 3 bases and J by 6 bases, with 9 bases left in between. The CDR3: CASSQGAGEQYF. The CDR3 region has the DNA TGTGCCAGCAGCCAGGGGGCTGGCGAGCAGTACTTC.

The sample holds many counts of this clonotype. The chain combines TRBV27 with TRBJ1-5; D is unclear. Germline CDR1 and CDR2: MNHEY and SMNVEV (reference sequence). The CDR3 has 13 residues. The ends were cut back, 5 bases at V and 2 bases at J, with 7 bases in the middle. The CDR3 DNA is TGTGCCAGCAGTCTGCATGGCAATCAGCCCCAGCATTTT. This encodes CASSLHGNQPQHF.

Comments on this clonotype: A much larger clone differs by one base, so this may be a read error. Likely a read error: the CDR3 ends without its conserved phenylalanine or tryptophan. The DNA is omitted, as the CDR3 cannot be located on it reliably, and the CDR3 follows TCRdb's listing. V usage is TRBV7-9 and J usage is TRBJ2-7; the table's D call, TRBD1, has no DNA check behind it. From germline, CDR1 is SEHNR and CDR2 FQNEAQ (reference sequence). The CDR3 has 10 residues if both end residues are counted. The CDR3 loop is CASSPGQSDL.

This chain joins TRBV27 and TRBJ2-3; a possible D gene is TRBD1 (6 bases). Trimming took off 8 bases at V and 10 bases at J, with 28 bases between the two ends. Germline lookup yields CDR1 MNHEY and CDR2 SMNVEV (reference sequence). This CDR3 has 16 residues. CDR3 sequence (DNA): TGTGCCAGCCACCCCCAGGCCGGGACAACCGACTCTGCGCAGTATTTT. Protein product: CASHPQAGTTDSAQYF.

The chain employs TRBV7-3 and TRBJ2-1; 14 bases align to TRBD2. From germline, CDR1 is SGHTA and CDR2 FQGTGA. The length of the CDR3 is 19 residues. J was trimmed by 8 bases and V by 4 bases; bases with no gene match: 16. The CDR3 here is CASSSIPGLAGDNPDEQFF. The DNA of the CDR3 is TGTGCCAGCAGCTCAATCCCGGGACTAGCGGGAGATAATCCCGATGAGCAGTTCTTC.

In this sample, this clonotype turned up many times. V gene TRBV12-5 combines with J gene TRBJ2-2; the D is unclear. Germline assignment: CDR1 LGHNT and CDR2 FRNRAP. The CDR3 runs 13 residues. The ends were cut back, 0 bases at V and 8 bases at J, with 7 bases in the middle. CDR3 sequence (DNA): TGTGCTAGTGGTTTGGTCCCTCATGGGGAGCTGTTTTTT. It encodes CASGLVPHGELFF.

This clonotype has a handful of counts. The rearrangement links TRBV3-1 to TRBJ1-4, with D possibly TRBD1 on 5 matching bases. The CDR3 covers 15 residues. Germline assignment: CDR1 LGHDT and CDR2 YNNKEL (reference sequence). The V gene lost 0 bases and the J gene lost 6 bases, with 11 bases spanning the gap. CDR3 sequence: CASSQDREYHEKLFF. CDR3 sequence (DNA): TGTGCCAGCAGCCAAGACAGGGAATATCATGAAAAACTGTTTTTT.